This T cell receptor beta chain was recorded in a study of blood T cell repertoires in COVID-19 (dated by TCRdb to the early 2020s). The study in broad terms: Collaborator samples came from the United States, Italy and Spain and covered acute and convalescent phases of COVID-19. The material from the prospective study consisted of cDNA or gDNA derived from T cells, B-cell-depleted T cells, or PBMCs. Subjects who had been exposed to COVID-19, were actively infected with it, or had recovered from it provided the deeply sampled blood TCRbeta repertoires that made up the dataset. Sample metadata almost always included a de-identified subject ID, COVID-19 status, age in years and sex. The samples were drawn from the first 160 participants of the ongoing ImmuneRACE study and from 1,254 subjects provided by 6 global collaborators. The repertoires were made available in a free public database intended to serve as a resource for research on the immune response to SARS-CoV-2. HLA class I and class II types, where available, came from metadata supplied by the sample provider rather than from assay-based typing.

This clone came up a few times. No antigen is known for it. No much larger clone exists at a distance of one base, and base qualities are not known. TCRbeta CDR3 regions were amplified from genomic DNA by means of the immunoSEQ Assay, a bias-controlled multiplex PCR. On the authors' methods: Nucleated cell counts per sample were estimated from amplification of reference gene primers within the assay. To quantify the absolute abundance of each unique TCRbeta CDR3 rearrangement, sequence reads were collapsed and filtered. For each sample, productive Simpson clonality was calculated by taking the square root of Simpson's diversity index across productive rearrangements. TCRdb carries this immuneACCESS record with in-frame sequences only. Its versions omit some clonotypes, under half of them owing to an unresolved V gene in the studies checked, with the rest unexplained. The DNA gave D and trimming, while V, J and clone size come from that table. This sample is represented by about 230,000 clones; 85% to 90% of them were singletons. 11% of the sample goes to the ten largest clones.

One collaborating source in Seattle enrolled patients while the patients were actively infected and followed the patients over time throughout the course of disease. Each collaborating institution followed its own protocols to collect whole blood in K2EDTA tubes. For TCRbeta analysis, collaborators shipped samples in one of three forms: frozen whole blood, isolated PBMCs, or DNA extracted from either of those sample types. What the authors observed across the whole study: How much clinical and demographic metadata was included differed by source and by participant, and the metadata was provided uncurated.

Material for sequencing was peripheral blood. The sequence was obtained from a man aged 50 or older with COVID-19, enrolled during active disease.

The sequenced DNA is TGCGCCAGCAGCCAAAGGACAGGGGGCAATGAGCAGTTCTTC. It is translated as CASSQRTGGNEQFF. This chain joins TRBV5-1 to TRBJ2-1; 10 middle bases align to TRBD1. CDR1 and CDR2, per the germline V gene, are SGHRS and YFSETQ. Spanning cysteine to phenylalanine, the CDR3 consists of 14 amino acids. Only CDR3 DNA is held: 42 bases, read in frame from base 1. V ends up 4 bases short and J 6 bases short, with an unmatched junction base count of 4.